This T cell receptor (beta chain) was sequenced during a study of blood T cell repertoires in COVID-19. As originally analysed: Cell counts per sample came from amplifying reference gene primers. Sequenced by immunoSEQ multiplex PCR; TCRdb stores in-frame clones only, minus some. Clone size and the V and J calls come from that table; the DNA yielded D and trimming. The sample has 200,000 to 250,000 clones; about nine tenths are singletons. The source is a man in his forties who had recovered from COVID-19. What was sequenced was PBMCs or T cells enriched from blood (not recorded which).

CDR3 region: CASSTPRGGPNEKLFF. CDR3 coding DNA: TGCGCCAGCAGCACCCCGAGGGGGGGGCCCAATGAAAAACTGTTTTTT. The chain combines TRBV4-1 with TRBJ1-4; D might be TRBD1 (6 bases). CDR1 is MGHRA and CDR2 is YSYEKL in the germline V gene. The CDR3 spans 16 residues. Trimming removed 5 bases from V and 5 bases from J, with 18 bases in between.